This TCR beta chain was retrieved from a study of OX40 agonist ivuxolimab in advanced cancers. As for the study in general: Participants could have had prior anti-PD-1, anti-PD-L1 or anti-CTLA-4 therapy, and less than 45% had some. Study observations and caveats: More expanded clones were found, on average, in CD8+ than in CD4+ T cells. By week 6 at 0.1 to 3.0 mg/kg, blood CD4+ and CD8+ T cells had expanded clonally.

Method: immunoSEQ multiplex PCR; TCRdb's copy keeps in-frame clones and lacks some. The sample records approximately 100,000 clones, approximately 85% being singletons. With respect to this clone: The antigen is undetermined.

Germline V CDR1 and CDR2: LNHDA, SQIVND (reference sequence). The CDR3 length is 13 residues. V was shortened by 9 bases and J by 3 bases, with 13 bases between the two germline ends. This sequence was found in an adult with an advanced solid tumor such as melanoma, head and neck, liver or kidney cancer. The chain carries TRBV19 and TRBJ2-3; a weak D match, TRBD2 (6 bases). The sequenced sample was CD4+ or CD8+ T cells sorted from blood, obtained in a trial of the OX40 agonist ivuxolimab. The DNA for the CDR3 is TGTGCCAGCGGGAGTGGGGTGACAGATACGCAGTATTTT. As protein: CASGSGVTDTQYF.